These T cell receptor beta chains were read from a single sample in a study of cytomegalovirus exposure and HLA in healthy donors. Repertoires were generated with immunoSEQ multiplex PCR, while TCRdb's copy carries only in-frame clones and drops some. The top ten clones hold less than 4.5% of a sample with approximately 190,000 clones, about 85% of them seen once. Sequencing used PBMCs. The receptors here all came from a man in his fifties or sixties in good health and CMV-seronegative. Both conserved end residues are part of each CDR3. The order of the fields is clone size, V gene, J gene, D gene, CDR3 DNA, CDR3 protein. The D gene is left open where the match is weak. The listing skips clone size in some rows; elsewhere it reads once, few, many or a size class.

abundance: .; v_gene: TRBV7-9; j_gene: TRBJ1-1; d_gene: .; CDR3nt: TGTTCCAGCAGCTTATCAGGGGTGGCTGAAGCTTTCTTT; CDR3aa: CSSSLSGVAEAFF
abundance: .; v_gene: TRBV18; j_gene: TRBJ2-7; d_gene: .; CDR3nt: TGTGCCAGCTCACCACGTCAGGAGGGTCCGGGGGAGCAGTACTTC; CDR3aa: CASSPRQEGPGEQYF
abundance: few; v_gene: TRBV9; j_gene: TRBJ1-6; d_gene: .; CDR3nt: TGTGCCAGCAGCGTAGGAGACATTGGACAGAACAATTCACCCCTCCACTTT; CDR3aa: CASSVGDIGQNNSPLHF
abundance: .; v_gene: TRBV9; j_gene: TRBJ2-1; d_gene: .; CDR3nt: TGTGCCAGCAGCGTAGAAATGAGCTCCTACAATGAGCAGTTCTTC; CDR3aa: CASSVEMSSYNEQFF
abundance: .; v_gene: TRBV15; j_gene: TRBJ2-2; d_gene: .; CDR3nt: TGTGCCACCAACCCAAGCCAGGGGAGGGGCACCGGGGAGCTGTTTTTT; CDR3aa: CATNPSQGRGTGELFF
abundance: .; v_gene: TRBV6-5; j_gene: TRBJ1-1; d_gene: TRBD1; CDR3nt: TGTGCCAGCAGTTACGGGACAGCAGCGAACACTGAAGCTTTCTTT; CDR3aa: CASSYGTAANTEAFF
abundance: .; v_gene: TRBV5-1; j_gene: TRBJ2-7; d_gene: .; CDR3nt: TGCGCCAGCAGCCCGGGGGGCCAAAACGAGCAGTACTTC; CDR3aa: CASSPGGQNEQYF
abundance: few; v_gene: TRBV7-2; j_gene: TRBJ1-6; d_gene: .; CDR3nt: TGTGCCAGCAGCTTAGTCGAGGCGTTTTCACCCCTCCACTTT; CDR3aa: CASSLVEAFSPLHF
abundance: few; v_gene: TRBV4-1; j_gene: TRBJ1-1; d_gene: .; CDR3nt: TGCGCCAGCAGCCAAGGACTTCTGAGAAGGAGTGAAGCTTTCTTT; CDR3aa: CASSQGLLRRSEAFF
abundance: .; v_gene: TRBV19; j_gene: TRBJ2-7; d_gene: TRBD1; CDR3nt: TGTGCCAGCAGTCGACAGGGGGCATCCTACGAGCAGTACTTC; CDR3aa: CASSRQGASYEQYF
abundance: .; v_gene: TRBV11-2; j_gene: TRBJ2-1; d_gene: TRBD2; CDR3nt: TGTGCCAGCAGCTTAATAGCGGGGGCGCAGTTCTTC; CDR3aa: CASSLIAGAQFF
abundance: few; v_gene: TRBV7-2; j_gene: TRBJ1-1; d_gene: .; CDR3nt: TGTGCCAGCAGCCAGTTATATAGCGCTGAAGCTTTCTTT; CDR3aa: CASSQLYSAEAFF
abundance: few; v_gene: TRBV30; j_gene: TRBJ1-5; d_gene: .; CDR3nt: TGTGCCTGGAGTGTAAAAGAACGACTTAATCAGCCCCAGCATTTT; CDR3aa: CAWSVKERLNQPQHF
abundance: .; v_gene: TRBV19; j_gene: TRBJ2-7; d_gene: .; CDR3nt: TGTGCCAGTAGTATTGGGCCCAGTGTTTCCTACGAGCAGTACTTC; CDR3aa: CASSIGPSVSYEQYF
abundance: .; v_gene: TRBV9; j_gene: TRBJ2-6; d_gene: TRBD1; CDR3nt: TGTGCCAGCAGCGGACCCGGGACAGGGGGCCTCTCTGGGGCCAACGTCCTGACTTTC; CDR3aa: CASSGPGTGGLSGANVLTF
abundance: .; v_gene: TRBV29-1; j_gene: TRBJ1-1; d_gene: TRBD1; CDR3nt: TGCAGCGTCCTAGGGACAGGGGCGGAAGCTTTCTTT; CDR3aa: CSVLGTGAEAFF
abundance: .; v_gene: TRBV18; j_gene: TRBJ1-1; d_gene: .; CDR3nt: TGTGCCAGCTCACCATTGGCAGGGATGGCTGAAGCTTTCTTT; CDR3aa: CASSPLAGMAEAFF